This T cell receptor beta chain was found in a study of blood T cell repertoires in COVID-19. The table came from immunoSEQ multiplex PCR; TCRdb's copy has only in-frame clones and leaves some out. The table records 490,000 or so clones, around 85% of them present only once. The study drew participants aged about 18 to 95 years from about two dozen US areas. The recovered donors of Cohort 3 showed two negative PCRs, clearance, or symptom resolution. V lost 1 base and J lost 5; bases outside the gene matches: 6. Germline V gives CDR1 LGHNT, CDR2 FRNRAP. The CDR3 sequence is 15 residues long. This clone appeared once.

The specimen was PBMCs or T cells enriched from blood (not recorded which). V gene TRBV12-5 combines with J gene TRBJ2-5; the match to TRBD2 covers 8 bases. This clonotype was obtained from a woman aged 55-69 years who had recovered from COVID-19. The CDR3 here is CASGLGRGVAETQYF. The CDR3 nucleotides read TGTGCTAGTGGTTTGGGGCGGGGGGTTGCGGAGACCCAGTACTTC.